This record covers a single T cell receptor beta chain. Its cognate antigen is unknown. The data belong to a study of OX40 agonist ivuxolimab in advanced cancers. Study as a whole: With ivuxolimab, an agonistic anti-OX40 (CD134) antibody, patients were treated. Hepatocellular carcinoma, melanoma, renal cell or head and neck cancer was diagnosed in the dose-escalation patients.

V dropped 1 base and J dropped 3 bases, with 9 bases sitting between them. The CDR3 loop spans 14 amino acids. Germline V gene data show CDR1 as SEHNR and CDR2 as FQNEAQ (reference sequence). Findings and limits, study-wide: Normalized T-cell clonal expansion was also low in some nonresponders. The mean number of expanded clones was higher in CD8+ T cells than in CD4+.

Sequencing used immunoSEQ multiplex PCR; TCRdb keeps in-frame clones, though not all of them. The profile shows some 66,000 clones, roughly 76% of them singletons. This chain links TRBV7-9 with TRBJ1-1; no clear D gene. The sequence was obtained from an adult with an advanced solid tumor such as melanoma, head and neck, liver or kidney cancer. The specimen was CD4+ or CD8+ T cells sorted from blood, collected in a trial of the OX40 agonist ivuxolimab. The CDR3 region is CASSLVLGDTEAFF. For the CDR3, the DNA is TGTGCCAGCAGCTTAGTTTTGGGCGACACTGAAGCTTTCTTT.